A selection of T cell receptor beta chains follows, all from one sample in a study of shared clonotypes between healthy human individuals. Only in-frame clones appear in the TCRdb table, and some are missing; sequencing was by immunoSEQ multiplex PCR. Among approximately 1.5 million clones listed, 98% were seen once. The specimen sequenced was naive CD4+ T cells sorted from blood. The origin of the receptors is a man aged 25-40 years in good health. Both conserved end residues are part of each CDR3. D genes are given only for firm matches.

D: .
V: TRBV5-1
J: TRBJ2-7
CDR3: CASSLEQLGEQYF
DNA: TGCGCCAGCAGCTTAGAACAGTTAGGCGAGCAGTACTTC

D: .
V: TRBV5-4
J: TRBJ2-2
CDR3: CASSPVHRTTSTGELFF
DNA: TGTGCCAGCAGCCCCGTCCACCGGACTACGAGCACCGGGGAGCTGTTTTTT

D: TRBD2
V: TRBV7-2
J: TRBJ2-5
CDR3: CATTRGGRETQYF
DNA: TGTGCCACAACTCGGGGCGGGAGAGAGACCCAGTACTTC

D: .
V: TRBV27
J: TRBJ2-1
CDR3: CARRFVGSPYNEQFF
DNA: TGTGCCAGGCGCTTTGTAGGGAGTCCCTACAATGAGCAGTTCTTC

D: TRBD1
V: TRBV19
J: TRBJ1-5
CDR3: CASSSRTGGYQPQHF
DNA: TGTGCCAGTAGTTCTAGGACAGGGGGGTATCAGCCCCAGCATTTT

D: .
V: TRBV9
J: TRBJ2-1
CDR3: CASSTRGRGSYNEQFF
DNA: TGTGCCAGCAGCACCCGGGGAAGGGGCTCCTACAATGAGCAGTTCTTC

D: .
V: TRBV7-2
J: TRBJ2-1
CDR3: CASSSSWLNEQFF
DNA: TGTGCCAGCAGTTCTTCATGGCTCAATGAGCAGTTCTTC

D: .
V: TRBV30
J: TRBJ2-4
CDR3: CAWSLAKNIQYF
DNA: TGTGCCTGGAGTTTGGCCAAAAACATTCAGTACTTC

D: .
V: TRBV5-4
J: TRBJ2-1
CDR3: CASSLRLGALNEQFF
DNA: TGTGCCAGCAGCTTGAGACTAGGGGCCCTCAATGAGCAGTTCTTC

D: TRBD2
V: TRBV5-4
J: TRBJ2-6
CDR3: CASSLGGLAGRAGANVLTF
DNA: TGTGCCAGCAGCTTGGGTGGACTAGCGGGTAGGGCTGGGGCCAACGTCCTGACTTTC